These 13 T cell receptor beta chains were sequenced from one sample in a study of long-term antiretroviral therapy in people with HIV. The assay, immunoSEQ v3.0, was run at survey level. Sequenced by immunoSEQ multiplex PCR; TCRdb stores in-frame clones only, minus some. The profile shows some 35,000 clones, approximately 75% of them singletons. The sequencing used unsorted PBMCs, collected 3 years after starting antiretroviral therapy. The receptors were sampled from a man in his fifties or sixties with HIV.

This clone was seen just once. The chain combines TRBV7-9 with TRBJ2-1, with 8 bases that match TRBD1. V lost 5 bases to trimming and J lost 6 bases; unmatched junction nucleotides: 9. The CDR3 is 15 amino acids. CDR1 is SEHNR and CDR2 is FQNEAQ in the germline V gene (reference sequence). DNA of the CDR3: TGTGCCAGCAGCACCTCGGACAGGGACGGCAATGAGCAGTTCTTC. It encodes CASSTSDRDGNEQFF.

Only a few counts were recorded for this clone. The V gene is TRBV6-4, the J gene TRBJ2-3; D might be TRBD1 (6 bases). V lost 3 bases and J lost 10, with 11 bases in between. CDR3 length: 12 residues. Germline loops: CDR1 MRHNA, CDR2 SNTAGT. The CDR3 nucleotides are TGTGCCAGCAGTGAACAGGGAATAGCGCAGTATTTT. Protein product: CASSEQGIAQYF.

V usage is TRBV28 and J usage is TRBJ2-7, with 10 nucleotides matching TRBD1. V was pared by 3 bases and J by 5 bases, with 7 bases of the junction left unmatched. Germline V gene sequence: CDR1 MDHEN, CDR2 SYDVKM. The CDR3 runs to 15 residues. CDR3 sequence (DNA): TGTGCCAGCAGTTTGGGGGGGACAGGGGCCCACGAGCAGTACTTC. This gives the protein CASSLGGTGAHEQYF.

The chain is built from TRBV7-2 and TRBJ2-7; tentative D call: TRBD1 (5 bases). CDR3 length equals 13 residues. Germline CDR1 SGHTA, CDR2 FQGNSA. Trimming pared 5 bases from V and 3 bases from J, leaving 11 bases between. In nucleotides, the CDR3 is TGTGCCAGCAGCGCAGGGTTTCTCTACGAGCAGTACTTC. It is translated as CASSAGFLYEQYF.

The CDR3 loop is CASSLGRTLPETQYF. Here the CDR3 DNA reads TGTGCCAGCAGCTTAGGCAGGACCCTCCCGGAGACCCAGTACTTC. The chain is built from TRBV7-2 and TRBJ2-5; no reliable D call. V dropped 1 base and J dropped 5 bases, with 14 bases sitting between them. This CDR3 is 15 amino acids long. CDR1 is SGHTA, CDR2 FQGNSA, per germline.

The CDR3 region is CASSQASGYEQYF. The CDR3 bases are TGTGCCAGCTCTCAAGCGTCGGGCTACGAGCAGTACTTC. V gene TRBV6-1 combines with J gene TRBJ2-7; D is unclear. Germline V gives CDR1 MNHNS, CDR2 SASEGT. The CDR3 is 13 amino acids. The germline V and J ends were trimmed by 8 bases and 3 bases, with 14 bases remaining between them.

The rearrangement uses TRBV4-1 and TRBJ2-1, with no clear D. Per germline, CDR1 MGHRA and CDR2 YSYEKL. Trimming left V 4 bases short and J 5 bases short, with 18 bases between. The CDR3 has 16 amino acids. The CDR3 sequence is CASSRVGLGRNNEQFF. The CDR3 DNA sequence: TGCGCCAGCAGCCGAGTGGGGTTAGGCAGGAACAATGAGCAGTTCTTC.

This chain links TRBV9 with TRBJ1-2, with a possible D match to TRBD1 (6 bases). CDR3 length equals 14 residues. From germline, CDR1 is SGDLS and CDR2 YYNGEE. The V end lost 2 bases, the J end lost 7 bases, and 15 bases lay between the germline ends. The CDR3, as DNA: TGTGCCAGCAGCGTTCTTGAGACAGGTTCTGGCTACACCTTC. As protein: CASSVLETGSGYTF.

The chain carries TRBV7-9 and TRBJ2-1, with 12 bases matching TRBD2. The CDR3 is made up of 16 amino acids. Germline V gives CDR1 SEHNR, CDR2 FQNEAQ (reference sequence). V lost 6 bases and J lost 6; bases outside the gene matches: 9. The CDR3 loop is CASRPSSGGAVNEQFF. CDR3 DNA sequence: TGTGCCAGCAGACCATCTAGCGGGGGGGCCGTCAATGAGCAGTTCTTC.

This chain uses TRBV19 with TRBJ2-7; the match to TRBD1 covers 7 bases. Germline CDR1 reads LNHDA; CDR2 reads SQIVND (reference sequence). V gave up 3 bases and J gave up 1 base; unmatched junction bases: 6. The CDR3 covers 15 residues. The CDR3 loop reads CASSIGHRGSYEQYF. In DNA, the CDR3 is TGTGCCAGTAGTATTGGACACAGGGGATCCTACGAGCAGTACTTC.

The chain uses TRBV20-1 and TRBJ2-1; no clear D gene. V dropped 3 bases and J dropped 5 bases, with 5 bases sitting between them. Germline-derived CDR1 and CDR2 are DFQATT and SNEGSKA (reference sequence). This CDR3 region has 11 residues. The CDR3 DNA reads TGCAGTGCTAGCCACAACAATGAGCAGTTCTTC. Its protein product is CSASHNNEQFF.

The chain recombines TRBV7-3 with TRBJ2-3; 8 bases map to TRBD2. Per the germline V gene, CDR1 is SGHTA and CDR2 is FQGTGA. This CDR3 spans 13 amino acids. Germline trimming cut 3 bases from V and 4 bases from J; bases unmatched to any gene: 0. CDR3 in DNA: TGTGCCAGCAGCTTGGGACTAGCAGATACGCAGTATTTT. This codes for CASSLGLADTQYF.

The chain joins TRBV7-8 to TRBJ1-2; D may be TRBD1 (5 bases). The germline gives CDR1 SGHVS, CDR2 FQNEAQ. The CDR3 totals 16 residues. V was cut by 5 bases and J by 3 bases, with 19 bases left in between. The CDR3 spells CASSTGYPGRYYGYTF. DNA of the CDR3: TGTGCCAGCAGCACAGGATATCCGGGACGGTACTATGGCTACACCTTC.